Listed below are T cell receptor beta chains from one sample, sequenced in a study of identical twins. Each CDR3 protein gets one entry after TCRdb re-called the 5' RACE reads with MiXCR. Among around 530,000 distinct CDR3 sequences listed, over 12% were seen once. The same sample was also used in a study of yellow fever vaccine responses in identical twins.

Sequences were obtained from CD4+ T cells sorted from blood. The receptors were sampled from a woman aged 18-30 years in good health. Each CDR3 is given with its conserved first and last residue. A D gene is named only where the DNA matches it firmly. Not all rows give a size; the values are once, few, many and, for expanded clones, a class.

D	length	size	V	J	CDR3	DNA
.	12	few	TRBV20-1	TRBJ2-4	CSVGDFKNIQYF	TGCAGTGTGGGGGACTTCAAAAACATTCAGTACTTC
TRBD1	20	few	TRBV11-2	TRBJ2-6	CASSFWVRDRVFSGANVLTF	TGTGCCAGCAGCTTCTGGGTGAGGGACAGGGTATTCTCTGGGGCCAACGTCCTGACTTTC
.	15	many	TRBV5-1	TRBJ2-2	CASSLELTNTGELFF	TGCGCCAGCAGCTTGGAACTCACCAACACCGGGGAGCTGTTTTTT
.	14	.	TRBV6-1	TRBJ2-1	CASRDGRAYNEQFF	TGTGCCAGCAGGGACGGGCGGGCTTACAATGAGCAGTTCTTC
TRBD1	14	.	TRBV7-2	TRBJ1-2	CASSIPQGNYGYTF	TGTGCCAGCAGCATACCACAGGGGAACTATGGCTACACCTTC
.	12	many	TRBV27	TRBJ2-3	CASSLRADTQYF	TGTGCCAGCAGTTTACGCGCAGATACGCAGTATTTT
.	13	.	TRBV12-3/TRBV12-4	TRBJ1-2	CASSFRQVYGYTF	TGTGCCAGCAGTTTCCGACAGGTCTATGGCTACACCTTC
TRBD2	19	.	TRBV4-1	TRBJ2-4	CASSQPGLAGALAKNIQYF	TGCGCCAGCAGCCAGCCGGGACTAGCGGGAGCGCTAGCCAAAAACATTCAGTACTTC
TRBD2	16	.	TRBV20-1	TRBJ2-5	CSARDKSGGGQETQYF	TGCAGTGCTAGAGATAAAAGCGGGGGAGGCCAAGAGACCCAGTACTTC
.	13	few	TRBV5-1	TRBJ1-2	CASSRDKNYGYTF	TGCGCCAGCAGCCGGGACAAAAACTATGGCTACACCTTC
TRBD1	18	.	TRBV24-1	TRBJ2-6	CATSDRDRDFSGANVLTF	TGTGCCACCAGTGATCGGGACAGGGACTTCTCTGGGGCCAACGTCCTGACTTTC
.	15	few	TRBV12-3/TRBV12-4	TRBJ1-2	CASSHGQLQNYGYTF	TGTGCCAGCAGTCACGGACAGCTACAAAACTATGGCTACACCTTC
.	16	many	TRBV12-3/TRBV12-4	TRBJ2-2	CASSSLLGSNTGELFF	TGTGCCAGCAGTTCCTTACTGGGGTCGAACACCGGGGAGCTGTTTTTT
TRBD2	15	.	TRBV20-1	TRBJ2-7	CSASPRSGRAYEQYF	TGCAGTGCTAGCCCCCGTAGCGGGAGGGCTTACGAGCAGTACTTC
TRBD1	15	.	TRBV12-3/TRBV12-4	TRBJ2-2	CASSLAPQGPGELFF	TGTGCCAGCAGTTTAGCTCCACAGGGGCCCGGGGAGCTGTTTTTT
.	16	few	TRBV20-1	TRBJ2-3	CSASPVHTSSTDTQYF	TGCAGTGCTAGCCCGGTTCACACATCTAGCACAGATACGCAGTATTTT
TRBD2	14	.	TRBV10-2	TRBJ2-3	CASRTSGRTDTQYF	TGCGCCAGCAGGACTAGCGGGAGGACAGATACGCAGTATTTT
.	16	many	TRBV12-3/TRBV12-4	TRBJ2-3	CASTPNAGTDSSTQYF	TGTGCCAGCACCCCCAACGCGGGGACAGACAGTAGTACGCAGTATTTT
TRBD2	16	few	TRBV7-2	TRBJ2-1	CASSLDGSGRWNEQFF	TGTGCCAGCAGCTTAGATGGTAGCGGGAGGTGGAATGAGCAGTTCTTC
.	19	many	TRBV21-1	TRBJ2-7	CASSKGCLPIAGSIYEQYF	TGTGCCAGCAGCAAAGGATGTCTCCCCATAGCGGGATCAATCTACGAGCAGTACTTC
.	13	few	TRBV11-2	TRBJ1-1	CASSLGLDTEAFF	TGTGCCAGCAGCCTAGGGTTGGACACTGAAGCTTTCTTT
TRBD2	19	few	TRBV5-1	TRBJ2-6	CASSPVGTTFFPGANVLTF	TGCGCCAGCAGCCCTGTGGGGACTACATTTTTCCCAGGGGCCAACGTCCTGACTTTC
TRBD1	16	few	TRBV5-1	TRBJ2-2	CASSLADRGYTGELFF	TGCGCCAGCAGCTTGGCCGACAGGGGGTACACCGGGGAGCTGTTTTTT
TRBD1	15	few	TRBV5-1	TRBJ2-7	CASSSTGPLSYEQYF	TGCGCCAGCAGCTCGACAGGGCCCCTCTCCTACGAGCAGTACTTC
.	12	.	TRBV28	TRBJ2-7	CATTGSSYEQYF	TGTGCCACTACAGGATCCTCCTACGAGCAGTACTTC
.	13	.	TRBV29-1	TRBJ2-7	CSVEERHSYEQYF	TGCAGCGTTGAAGAGCGGCACTCCTACGAGCAGTACTTC
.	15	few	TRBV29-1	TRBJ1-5	CSVLSGVGGNQPQHF	TGCAGCGTTCTGAGTGGAGTCGGCGGCAATCAGCCCCAGCATTTT
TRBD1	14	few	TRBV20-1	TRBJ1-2	CSATGQALGYGYTF	TGCAGTGCTACGGGACAGGCCCTGGGCTATGGCTACACCTTC
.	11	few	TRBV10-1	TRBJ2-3	CASSEDNTQYF	TGCGCCAGCAGTGAAGATAATACGCAGTATTTT
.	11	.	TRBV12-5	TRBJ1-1	CASVRTNEAFF	TGTGCTAGTGTCCGGACAAATGAAGCTTTCTTT
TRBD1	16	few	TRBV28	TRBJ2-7	CASSTAGTGGVHEQYF	TGTGCCAGCAGTACCGCCGGGACAGGGGGCGTCCACGAGCAGTACTTC
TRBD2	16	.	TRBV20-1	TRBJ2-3	CSADVFSGGGTDTQYF	TGCAGTGCCGATGTGTTCTCTGGGGGGGGAACAGATACGCAGTATTTT
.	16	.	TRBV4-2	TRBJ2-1	CASSQESRGGYNEQFF	TGTGCCAGCAGCCAAGAATCGAGGGGAGGATACAATGAGCAGTTCTTC
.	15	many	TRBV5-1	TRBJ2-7	CASSLEPGMKYEQYF	TGCGCCAGCAGCTTGGAACCGGGGATGAAATACGAGCAGTACTTC
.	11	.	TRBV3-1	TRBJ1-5	CASGQSGPQHF	TGTGCCAGCGGACAGAGTGGGCCCCAGCATTTT
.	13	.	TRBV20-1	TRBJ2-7	CSARGTTTYEQYF	TGCAGTGCTAGGGGGACAACCACCTACGAGCAGTACTTC
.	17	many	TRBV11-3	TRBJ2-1	CASSTIAGTGAHNEQFF	TGTGCCAGCAGCACAATAGCCGGGACTGGGGCCCATAATGAGCAGTTCTTC
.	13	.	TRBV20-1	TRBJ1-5	CSARQLSNQPQHF	TGCAGTGCCAGACAGCTATCCAATCAGCCCCAGCATTTT
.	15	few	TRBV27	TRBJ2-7	CASSAKGASSYEQYF	TGTGCCAGCAGTGCCAAAGGGGCTTCCTCCTACGAGCAGTACTTC
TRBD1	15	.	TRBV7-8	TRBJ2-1	CASSLTGQGFDEQFF	TGTGCCAGCAGCTTAACGGGACAGGGATTCGATGAGCAGTTCTTC
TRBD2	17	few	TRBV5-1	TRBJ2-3	CASSPGGSGRPTDTQYF	TGCGCCAGCAGCCCCGGCGGTAGCGGGAGACCCACAGATACGCAGTATTTT
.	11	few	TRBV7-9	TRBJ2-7	CASSPMYGQYF	TGTGCCAGCAGCCCCATGTACGGGCAGTACTTC
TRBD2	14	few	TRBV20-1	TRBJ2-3	CSASGRASTDTQYF	TGCAGTGCTAGCGGGAGGGCTAGCACAGATACGCAGTATTTT